A single sample is the source of the 9 T cell receptor beta chains below, sequenced in a study of T cell responses to AZD1222 COVID-19 vaccine. Sequencing was performed with immunoSEQ multiplex PCR; in TCRdb, only in-frame clones are kept and a portion is missing. The data show about 160,000 clones, 94% seen once. The sample in question was peripheral blood, obtained 28 days after the second AZD1222 dose. These receptors all stem from an adult who received the AZD1222 COVID-19 vaccine.

DNA of the CDR3: TGTGCCAGCAGTTCCCTAAACAGGGCGATAACAGATACGCAGTATTTT. It yields the protein CASSSLNRAITDTQYF. The chain is built from TRBV6-2 or TRBV6-3 and TRBJ2-3; a weak D match, TRBD1 (6 bases). Looked up from germline, CDR1 is MNHEY and CDR2 is SVGEGT. The CDR3 runs 16 residues. The V gene lost 4 bases and the J gene lost 3 bases, with 17 bases spanning the gap.

V and J are TRBV3-1 (or the pseudogene TRBV3-2) and TRBJ2-1, with D possibly called TRBD1 or TRBD2 (6 bases each). Per germline, CDR1 LGHDT and CDR2 YNNKEL (reference sequence). There are 14 residues in the CDR3. V dropped 4 bases and J dropped 0 bases, with 7 bases sitting between them. The CDR3 DNA is TGTGCCAGCAGCCCGGGGGCCTCCTACAATGAGCAGTTCTTC. As protein: CASSPGASYNEQFF.

This chain links TRBV5-1 with TRBJ1-4, with D uncertain. The length of the CDR3 is 13 residues. The germline CDR1 and CDR2 sequences are SGHRS and YFSETQ. Trimming took off 4 bases at V and 4 bases at J, with 8 bases between the two ends. CDR3 sequence (DNA): TGCGCCAGCAGCCCTTTGGTTAATGAAAAACTGTTTTTT. Translation: CASSPLVNEKLFF.

The chain links TRBV20-1 to TRBJ2-7, with D possibly TRBD1 on 5 matching bases. The V end lost 3 bases, the J end lost 4 bases, and 7 bases lay between the germline ends. CDR3 size: 11 residues. CDR1 DFQATT and CDR2 SNEGSKA come from the germline V gene (reference sequence). CDR3 sequence reads: CSARDKYEQYF. DNA of the CDR3: TGCAGTGCTAGGGACAAGTACGAGCAGTACTTC.

The rearrangement joins TRBV5-1 to TRBJ2-5, with 9 bases that match TRBD2. With V trimmed by 4 bases and J by 0 bases, 19 bases remained unmatched. The CDR3 spans 20 residues. Germline assignment: CDR1 SGHRS and CDR2 YFSETQ. The CDR3 DNA is TGCGCCAGCAGCCGAAATTCCGGAGTAGCGGGAGTACCGTACCAAGAGACCCAGTACTTC. Translation gives CASSRNSGVAGVPYQETQYF.

The CDR3 is CARSPWAGTVGNTIYF. The CDR3 nucleotides read TGTGCCAGAAGCCCCTGGGCTGGAACGGTTGGAAACACCATATATTTT. This chain uses TRBV5-3 with TRBJ1-3; no reliable D call. TRBV5-3 is treated as an ORF (open reading frame) with a function not yet certain. The germline V and J ends were trimmed by 4 bases and 3 bases, with 17 bases remaining between them. The length of the CDR3 is 16 residues.

The rearrangement joins TRBV10-3 to TRBJ2-7; weak D call: TRBD1 (6 bases). The CDR3 loop spans 15 amino acids. Trimming left V 3 bases short and J 0 bases short, with 12 bases between. Germline V gives CDR1 ENHRY, CDR2 SYGVKD. This chain's CDR3 is CAISDRGGISYEQYF. The CDR3 DNA is TGTGCCATCAGTGACAGGGGCGGCATCTCCTACGAGCAGTACTTC.

V gene TRBV7-9 combines with J gene TRBJ1-6, with D tentatively TRBD1 (6 bases). The V and J ends lost 4 bases and 7 bases respectively, with 11 bases between them. Germline values: CDR1 SEHNR, CDR2 FQNEAQ (reference sequence). CDR3 length: 14 amino acids. CDR3: CASSSRDTNSPLHF. The CDR3 DNA sequence: TGTGCCAGCAGCTCCCGGGACACAAATTCACCCCTCCACTTT.

This chain uses TRBV19 with TRBJ1-1, with a tentative D call TRBD1 (5 bases). The germline V gene encodes CDR1 LNHDA and CDR2 SQIVND (reference sequence). This CDR3 spans 15 amino acids. V shed 4 bases and J shed 7 bases, with 19 bases lying between them. CDR3 protein: CASSTHGTDTFEAFF. Here the CDR3 DNA reads TGTGCCAGTAGTACACACGGGACGGACACTTTTGAAGCTTTCTTT.